This TCR beta chain was recovered during a study of blood T cell repertoires in COVID-19. Study details: From the United States, Italy and Spain came samples of acute and convalescent COVID-19. T cells, B-cell-depleted T cells, or PBMCs supplied cDNA or gDNA.

Trimming at V came to 4 bases and at J to 9 bases, leaving 18 bases not matched to a gene. This CDR3 has 18 residues. The germline gives CDR1 MGHRA, CDR2 YSYEKL. In the study's own analysis: Nucleated cell counts were estimated from reference gene primer amplification. Using immunoSEQ multiplex PCR, the repertoire was profiled, and TCRdb retains in-frame clones only, with some absent. Clonal size and the V and J genes are those of that table, whereas D and trimming came from the DNA. The table lists about 190,000 clones, just under 85% of them singletons. The specimen was peripheral blood. The receptor comes from a woman in her seventies with active or convalescent COVID-19. This chain connects TRBV4-1 to TRBJ2-7, with TRBD2 matching over 13 bases. CDR3 coding DNA: TGCGCCAGCAGCCCGCAAGTGGGACTAGCGGGACCACCCCTCGGGCAGTACTTC. Translated: CASSPQVGLAGPPLGQYF.